These T cell receptor beta chains were read from a single sample in a study of cytomegalovirus exposure and HLA in healthy donors. Produced via immunoSEQ multiplex PCR; TCRdb's table is partial and in-frame only. Altogether 160,000 or so clones are present, about 89% being singletons, with the ten largest covering approximately 2.6%. The sample consisted of PBMCs. Receptors were obtained from a young man in good health and CMV-seropositive. The CDR3 runs from the conserved cysteine through the conserved F or W. The D gene is left open where the match is weak. Expanded clones are given a class, and other clones once, few, many or no size at all.

clone_size: NA; j_call: TRBJ1-1; d_call: NA; v_call: TRBV5-1; cdr3_nt: TGCGCCAGCAGCTTGCGCGGGGCGAACACTGAAGCTTTCTTT; cdr3_aa: CASSLRGANTEAFF
clone_size: NA; j_call: TRBJ2-7; d_call: TRBD1; v_call: TRBV29-1; cdr3_nt: TGCAGCGTTGGGGGTATACAGGGGACCCAGTACGAGCAGTACTTC; cdr3_aa: CSVGGIQGTQYEQYF
clone_size: NA; j_call: TRBJ2-7; d_call: TRBD2; v_call: TRBV7-3; cdr3_nt: TGTGCCAGCAGCTCCCAAGGACTAGCGGAATTTTACGAGCAGTACTTC; cdr3_aa: CASSSQGLAEFYEQYF
clone_size: once; j_call: TRBJ2-3; d_call: NA; v_call: TRBV11-2; cdr3_nt: TGTGCCAGCAGCTTATTAGCAGATACGCAGTATTTT; cdr3_aa: CASSLLADTQYF
clone_size: NA; j_call: TRBJ2-5; d_call: NA; v_call: TRBV5-6; cdr3_nt: TGTGCCAGCAGCTTCGCTAGTATAGGGACCCAGTACTTC; cdr3_aa: CASSFASIGTQYF
clone_size: once; j_call: TRBJ1-4; d_call: TRBD1; v_call: TRBV19; cdr3_nt: TGTGCCAGTAGTATCGCTGGGACAGAGAATGAAAAACTGTTTTTT; cdr3_aa: CASSIAGTENEKLFF
clone_size: few; j_call: TRBJ1-2; d_call: NA; v_call: TRBV2; cdr3_nt: TGTGCCACCAAGGGGTTAAACTATGGCTACACCTTC; cdr3_aa: CATKGLNYGYTF
clone_size: few; j_call: TRBJ2-7; d_call: NA; v_call: TRBV14; cdr3_nt: TGTGCCAGCAGCTCTGGGCCAACCTACGAGCAGTACTTC; cdr3_aa: CASSSGPTYEQYF
clone_size: NA; j_call: TRBJ2-3; d_call: NA; v_call: TRBV4-3; cdr3_nt: TGCGCCAGCAGCCAAGGGGCCGCCTTTTCAGGCACAGATACGCAGTATTTT; cdr3_aa: CASSQGAAFSGTDTQYF
clone_size: NA; j_call: TRBJ1-2; d_call: TRBD1; v_call: TRBV11-2; cdr3_nt: TGTGCCAGCAGCCAGGGGGGAGCGACGGGCTACACCTTC; cdr3_aa: CASSQGGATGYTF
clone_size: NA; j_call: TRBJ2-5; d_call: NA; v_call: TRBV10-3; cdr3_nt: TGTGCCATCAGCCCCTCGCGGCAAGAGACCCAGTACTTC; cdr3_aa: CAISPSRQETQYF
clone_size: NA; j_call: TRBJ1-5; d_call: NA; v_call: TRBV4-1; cdr3_nt: TGCGCCAGCAGCCAAGTGCGAGGGATTAGCAATCAGCCCCAGCATTTT; cdr3_aa: CASSQVRGISNQPQHF
clone_size: NA; j_call: TRBJ1-1; d_call: NA; v_call: TRBV28; cdr3_nt: TGTGCCAGCAGTGGACCCGGGGGGAACACTGAAGCTTTCTTT; cdr3_aa: CASSGPGGNTEAFF
clone_size: NA; j_call: TRBJ2-1; d_call: TRBD2; v_call: TRBV9; cdr3_nt: TGTGCCAGCAGCGCCAGACTAGCGGGGGCCCTCCACAATGAGCAGTTCTTC; cdr3_aa: CASSARLAGALHNEQFF
clone_size: NA; j_call: TRBJ1-1; d_call: NA; v_call: TRBV7-3; cdr3_nt: TGTGCCAGCAGCTTATCGGGGAACACTGAAGCTTTCTTT; cdr3_aa: CASSLSGNTEAFF
clone_size: NA; j_call: TRBJ2-5; d_call: TRBD1; v_call: TRBV29-1; cdr3_nt: TGCAGCGTTCTGACAGGGTGGGAACAAGAGACCCAGTACTTC; cdr3_aa: CSVLTGWEQETQYF
clone_size: NA; j_call: TRBJ2-2; d_call: TRBD1; v_call: TRBV12-5; cdr3_nt: TGTGCTAGTGGTTTGGTACAGGGGGGCGCCGGGGAGCTGTTTTTT; cdr3_aa: CASGLVQGGAGELFF
clone_size: few; j_call: TRBJ2-2; d_call: NA; v_call: TRBV7-3; cdr3_nt: TGTGCCAGCAGCTCTACAGCCACCGGGGAGCTGTTTTTT; cdr3_aa: CASSSTATGELFF
clone_size: NA; j_call: TRBJ1-2; d_call: TRBD1; v_call: TRBV18; cdr3_nt: TGTGCCAGCTCCCCGGGACAGGGGCTCGACTATGGCTACACCTTC; cdr3_aa: CASSPGQGLDYGYTF
clone_size: NA; j_call: TRBJ2-5; d_call: NA; v_call: TRBV7-9; cdr3_nt: TGTGCCAGCAGTCAGCAGGGCCAGGAGACCCAGTACTTC; cdr3_aa: CASSQQGQETQYF
clone_size: NA; j_call: TRBJ2-5; d_call: TRBD1; v_call: TRBV6-5; cdr3_nt: TGTGCCAGCAGTCCCCGGGACAGACAAGAGACCCAGTACTTC; cdr3_aa: CASSPRDRQETQYF
clone_size: NA; j_call: TRBJ2-3; d_call: NA; v_call: TRBV27; cdr3_nt: TGTGCCAGCACCTCCACAGATACGCAGTATTTT; cdr3_aa: CASTSTDTQYF
clone_size: NA; j_call: TRBJ1-2; d_call: NA; v_call: TRBV19; cdr3_nt: TGTGCCAGTAGTAAGCAGACTGTGAACTATGGCTACACCTTC; cdr3_aa: CASSKQTVNYGYTF
clone_size: NA; j_call: TRBJ2-6; d_call: NA; v_call: TRBV11-2; cdr3_nt: TGTGCCAGCAGGCCTAGAATCTCTGGGGCCAACGTCCTGACTTTC; cdr3_aa: CASRPRISGANVLTF
clone_size: NA; j_call: TRBJ1-2; d_call: TRBD1; v_call: TRBV4-3; cdr3_nt: TGCGCCAGCAGCCCGGGACAGGGTCCTGCGGCCTATGGCTACACCTTC; cdr3_aa: CASSPGQGPAAYGYTF
clone_size: NA; j_call: TRBJ2-7; d_call: NA; v_call: TRBV9; cdr3_nt: TGTGCCAGCAGCGTAGCGGGGACTCCGACTTACGAGCAGTACTTC; cdr3_aa: CASSVAGTPTYEQYF
clone_size: few; j_call: TRBJ1-3; d_call: NA; v_call: TRBV7-8; cdr3_nt: TGTGCCAGCAGCTTAAGGACAGAAACGGGAAACACCATATATTTT; cdr3_aa: CASSLRTETGNTIYF
clone_size: NA; j_call: TRBJ2-3; d_call: TRBD1; v_call: TRBV2; cdr3_nt: TGTGCCAGCGGCAGGGTCGGGGACAGACTAAACACAGATACGCAGTATTTT; cdr3_aa: CASGRVGDRLNTDTQYF
clone_size: NA; j_call: TRBJ2-6; d_call: NA; v_call: TRBV9; cdr3_nt: TGTGCCAGCAGCGTAGGGATTAGCTTATGGGCCAACGTCCTGACTTTC; cdr3_aa: CASSVGISLWANVLTF
clone_size: NA; j_call: TRBJ2-7; d_call: NA; v_call: TRBV6-5; cdr3_nt: TGTGCCAGCAGTTCCGACAGTACCGAGCAGTACTTC; cdr3_aa: CASSSDSTEQYF
clone_size: once; j_call: TRBJ2-1; d_call: TRBD1; v_call: TRBV6-5; cdr3_nt: TGTGCCAGCAGCCAGACAGGGGGGACCTACAATGAGCAGTTCTTC; cdr3_aa: CASSQTGGTYNEQFF
clone_size: NA; j_call: TRBJ2-7; d_call: TRBD1; v_call: TRBV6-5; cdr3_nt: TGTGCCAGCAGAACTCCGGGACAGATGAGCGAGCAGTACTTC; cdr3_aa: CASRTPGQMSEQYF
clone_size: once; j_call: TRBJ2-5; d_call: TRBD2; v_call: TRBV9; cdr3_nt: TGTGCCAGCAGCTCTGGGGGACTAGCGGTGGGGGTCCAGTACTTC; cdr3_aa: CASSSGGLAVGVQYF
clone_size: NA; j_call: TRBJ2-7; d_call: NA; v_call: TRBV14; cdr3_nt: TGTGCCAGCAGCCAAGGGTCGGGGGTTATATCCTACGAGCAGTACTTC; cdr3_aa: CASSQGSGVISYEQYF
clone_size: NA; j_call: TRBJ2-2; d_call: TRBD2; v_call: TRBV9; cdr3_nt: TGTGCCAGCAGCTCTCCGACTAGCGCAACCGGGGAGCTGTTTTTT; cdr3_aa: CASSSPTSATGELFF
clone_size: once; j_call: TRBJ1-3; d_call: TRBD1; v_call: TRBV4-2; cdr3_nt: TGTGCCAGCAGCCAAGATTTCCAGGGGGAAAACACCATATATTTT; cdr3_aa: CASSQDFQGENTIYF
clone_size: NA; j_call: TRBJ1-2; d_call: NA; v_call: TRBV30; cdr3_nt: TGTGCCTGGAGTGTTGCGGGCGGGGGAGGCTACACCTTC; cdr3_aa: CAWSVAGGGGYTF
clone_size: NA; j_call: TRBJ2-3; d_call: NA; v_call: TRBV7-2; cdr3_nt: TGTGCCAGCAGCCCAAGGACACTCACAGATACGCAGTATTTT; cdr3_aa: CASSPRTLTDTQYF
clone_size: NA; j_call: TRBJ1-1; d_call: NA; v_call: TRBV2; cdr3_nt: TGTGCCAGCAGGGGAGATGGGGGGTGGAATGAAGCTTTCTTT; cdr3_aa: CASRGDGGWNEAFF
clone_size: NA; j_call: TRBJ2-5; d_call: NA; v_call: TRBV7-9; cdr3_nt: TGTGCCAGCAGCTTGGTAACAGCCCAAGAGACCCAGTACTTC; cdr3_aa: CASSLVTAQETQYF